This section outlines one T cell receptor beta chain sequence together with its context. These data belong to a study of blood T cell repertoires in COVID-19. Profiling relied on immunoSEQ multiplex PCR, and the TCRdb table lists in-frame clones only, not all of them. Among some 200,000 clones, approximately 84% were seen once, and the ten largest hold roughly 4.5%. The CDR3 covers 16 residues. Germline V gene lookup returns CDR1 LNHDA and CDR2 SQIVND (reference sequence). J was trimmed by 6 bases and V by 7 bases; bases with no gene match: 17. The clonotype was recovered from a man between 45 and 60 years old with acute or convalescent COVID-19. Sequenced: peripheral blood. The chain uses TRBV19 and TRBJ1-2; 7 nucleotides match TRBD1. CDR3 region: CASTGTATLPGNGYTF. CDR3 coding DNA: TGTGCCAGTACCGGGACAGCCACCCTCCCGGGTAATGGCTACACCTTC.